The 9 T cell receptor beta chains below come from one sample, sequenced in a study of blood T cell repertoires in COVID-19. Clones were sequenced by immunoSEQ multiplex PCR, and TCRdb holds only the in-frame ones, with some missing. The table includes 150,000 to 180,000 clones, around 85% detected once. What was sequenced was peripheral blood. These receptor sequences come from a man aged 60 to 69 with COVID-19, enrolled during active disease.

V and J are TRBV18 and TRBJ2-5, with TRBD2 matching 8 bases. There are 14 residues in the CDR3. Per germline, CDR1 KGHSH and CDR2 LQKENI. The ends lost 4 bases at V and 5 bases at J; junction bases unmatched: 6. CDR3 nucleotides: TGTGCCAGCTCACGGTCGCGGGGGGAGGAGACCCAGTACTTC. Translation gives CASSRSRGEETQYF.

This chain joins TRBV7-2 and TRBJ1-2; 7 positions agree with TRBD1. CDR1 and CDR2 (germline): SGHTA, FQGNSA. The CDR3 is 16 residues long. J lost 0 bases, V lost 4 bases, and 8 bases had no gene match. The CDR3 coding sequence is TGTGCCAGCAGCTCAGGGGGTGAGAAAGCTAACTATGGCTACACCTTC. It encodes CASSSGGEKANYGYTF.

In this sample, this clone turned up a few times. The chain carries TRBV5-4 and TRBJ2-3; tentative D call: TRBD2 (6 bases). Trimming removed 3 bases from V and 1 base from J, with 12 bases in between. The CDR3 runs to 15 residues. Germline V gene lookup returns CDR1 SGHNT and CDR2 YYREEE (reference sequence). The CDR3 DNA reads TGTGCCAGCAGCTCGGATGGAGGGGGCACAGATACGCAGTATTTT. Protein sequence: CASSSDGGGTDTQYF.

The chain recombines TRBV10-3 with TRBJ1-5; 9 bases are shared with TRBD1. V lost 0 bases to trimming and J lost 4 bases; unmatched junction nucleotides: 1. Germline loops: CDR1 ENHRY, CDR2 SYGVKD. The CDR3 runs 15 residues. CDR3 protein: CAISESGQGNQPQHF. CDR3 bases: TGTGCCATCAGTGAGTCGGGACAGGGAAATCAGCCCCAGCATTTT.

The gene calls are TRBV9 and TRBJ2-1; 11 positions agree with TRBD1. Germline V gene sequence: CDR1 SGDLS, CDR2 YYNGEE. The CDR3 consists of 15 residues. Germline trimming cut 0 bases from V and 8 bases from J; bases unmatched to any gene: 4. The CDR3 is CASSVAPGQGDEQFF. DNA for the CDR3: TGTGCCAGCAGCGTAGCCCCGGGACAGGGGGATGAGCAGTTCTTC.

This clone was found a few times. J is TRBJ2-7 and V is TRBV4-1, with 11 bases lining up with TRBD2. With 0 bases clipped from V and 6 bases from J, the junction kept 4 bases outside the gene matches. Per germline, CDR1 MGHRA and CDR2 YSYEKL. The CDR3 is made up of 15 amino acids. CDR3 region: CASSQDSGRVPEQYF. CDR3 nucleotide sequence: TGCGCCAGCAGCCAAGATAGCGGGAGGGTCCCCGAGCAGTACTTC.

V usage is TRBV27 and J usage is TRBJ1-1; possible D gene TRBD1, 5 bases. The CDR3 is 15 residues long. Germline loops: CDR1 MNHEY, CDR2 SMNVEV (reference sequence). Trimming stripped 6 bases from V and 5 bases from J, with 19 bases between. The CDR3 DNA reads TGTGCCAGCAGCTTGCTACCCCAGGGTAATACTGAAGCTTTCTTT. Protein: CASSLLPQGNTEAFF.

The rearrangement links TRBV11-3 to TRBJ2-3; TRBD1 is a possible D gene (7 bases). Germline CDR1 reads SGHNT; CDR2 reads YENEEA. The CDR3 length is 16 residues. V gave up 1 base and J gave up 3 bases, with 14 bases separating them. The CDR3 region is CASSLGGTAGTDTQYF. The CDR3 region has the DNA TGTGCCAGCAGCTTAGGCGGGACAGCCGGTACAGATACGCAGTATTTT.

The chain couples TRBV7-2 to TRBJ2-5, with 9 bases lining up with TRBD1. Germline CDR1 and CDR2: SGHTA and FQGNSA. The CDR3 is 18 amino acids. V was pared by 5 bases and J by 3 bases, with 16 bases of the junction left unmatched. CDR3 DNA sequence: TGTGCCAGCAGCCCCATGAGAGCCGGGACAGGGCTGGAAGAGACCCAGTACTTC. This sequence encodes CASSPMRAGTGLEETQYF.